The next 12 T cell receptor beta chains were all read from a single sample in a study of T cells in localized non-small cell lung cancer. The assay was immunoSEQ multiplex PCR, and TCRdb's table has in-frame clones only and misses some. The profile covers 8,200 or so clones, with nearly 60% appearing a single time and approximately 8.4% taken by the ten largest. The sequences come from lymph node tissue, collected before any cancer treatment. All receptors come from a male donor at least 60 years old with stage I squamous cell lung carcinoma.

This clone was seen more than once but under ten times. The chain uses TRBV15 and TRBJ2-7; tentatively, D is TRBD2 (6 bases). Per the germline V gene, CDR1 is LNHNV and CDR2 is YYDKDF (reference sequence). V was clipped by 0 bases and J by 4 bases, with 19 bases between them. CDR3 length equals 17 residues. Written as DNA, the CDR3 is TGTGCCACCAGCAGAGATATAGGGTCAGGAGGGTTATACGAGCAGTACTTC. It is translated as CATSRDIGSGGLYEQYF. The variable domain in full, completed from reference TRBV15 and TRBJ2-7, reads DAMVIQNPRYQVTQFGKPVTLSCSQTLNHNVMYWYQQKSSQAPKLLFHYYDKDFNNEADTPDNFQSRRPNTSFCFLDIRSPGLGDTAMYLCATSRDIGSGGLYEQYFGPGTRLTVT.

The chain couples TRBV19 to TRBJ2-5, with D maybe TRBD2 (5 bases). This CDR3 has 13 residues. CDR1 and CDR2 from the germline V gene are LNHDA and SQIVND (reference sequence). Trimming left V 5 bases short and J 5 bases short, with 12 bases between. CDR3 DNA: TGTGCCAGTAGTCAAAAACAGCGGGAGACCCAGTACTTC. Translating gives CASSQKQRETQYF.

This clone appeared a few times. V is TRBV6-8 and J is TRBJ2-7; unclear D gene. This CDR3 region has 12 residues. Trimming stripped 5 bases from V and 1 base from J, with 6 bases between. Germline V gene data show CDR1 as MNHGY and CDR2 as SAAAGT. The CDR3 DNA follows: TGTGCCAGCAGTGAGCAATCCTACGAGCAGTACTTC. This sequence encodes CASSEQSYEQYF.

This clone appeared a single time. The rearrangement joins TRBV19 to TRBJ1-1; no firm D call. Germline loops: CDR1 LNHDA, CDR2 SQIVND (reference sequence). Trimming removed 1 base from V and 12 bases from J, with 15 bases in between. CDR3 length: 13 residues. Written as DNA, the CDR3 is TGTGCCAGTAGTATAGGCGGCAAGGGTTGGTCTTTCTTT. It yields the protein CASSIGGKGWSFF.

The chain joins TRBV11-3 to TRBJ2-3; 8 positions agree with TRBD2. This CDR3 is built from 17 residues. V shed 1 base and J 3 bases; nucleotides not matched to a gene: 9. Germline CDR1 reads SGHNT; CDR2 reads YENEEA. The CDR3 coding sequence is TGTGCCAGCAGCTTAGGCGAAGCGGGAGTACTGACAGATACGCAGTATTTT. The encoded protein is CASSLGEAGVLTDTQYF.

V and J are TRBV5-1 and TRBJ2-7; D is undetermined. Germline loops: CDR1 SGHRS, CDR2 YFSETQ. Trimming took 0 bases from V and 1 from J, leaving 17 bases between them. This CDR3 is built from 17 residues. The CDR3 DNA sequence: TGCGCCAGCAGCTTGGGGGTGGCGGCGGTCGCTTCCTACGAGCAGTACTTC. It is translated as CASSLGVAAVASYEQYF.

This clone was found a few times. As DNA, the CDR3 is TGTGCCAGTAGTCCCCAGTATGTGCGGATCCAGTACTTC. It is translated as CASSPQYVRIQYF. The V gene is TRBV19, the J gene TRBJ2-4; D unresolved. There are 13 residues in the CDR3. The V gene's germline CDR1 is LNHDA and CDR2 SQIVND (reference sequence). V lost 5 bases and J lost 13, with 18 bases in between.

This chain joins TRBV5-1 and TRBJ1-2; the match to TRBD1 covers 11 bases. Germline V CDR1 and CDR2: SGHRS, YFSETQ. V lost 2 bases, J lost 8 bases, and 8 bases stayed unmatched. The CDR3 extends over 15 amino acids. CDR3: CASSFSGQGDGGYTF. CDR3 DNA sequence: TGCGCCAGCAGCTTCTCGGGACAGGGGGATGGGGGCTACACCTTC.

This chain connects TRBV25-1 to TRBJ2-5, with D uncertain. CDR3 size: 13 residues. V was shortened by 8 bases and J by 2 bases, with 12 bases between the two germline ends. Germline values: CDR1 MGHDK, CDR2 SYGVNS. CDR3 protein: CASCSGQQETQYF. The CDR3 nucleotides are TGTGCCAGCTGTTCAGGCCAACAAGAGACCCAGTACTTC. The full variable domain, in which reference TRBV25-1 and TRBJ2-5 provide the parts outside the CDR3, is EADIYQTPRYLVIGTGKKITLECSQTMGHDKMYWYQQDPGMELHLIHYSYGVNSTEKGDLSSESTVSRIRTEHFPLTLESARPSHTSQYLCASCSGQQETQYFGPGTRLLVL.

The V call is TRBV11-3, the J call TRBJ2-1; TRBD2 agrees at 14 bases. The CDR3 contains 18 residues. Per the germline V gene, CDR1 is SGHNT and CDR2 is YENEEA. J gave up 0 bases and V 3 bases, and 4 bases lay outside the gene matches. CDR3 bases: TGTGCCAGCAGCTTCGACGGGACTAGCGGGAGCTCCTACAATGAGCAGTTCTTC. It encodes CASSFDGTSGSSYNEQFF.

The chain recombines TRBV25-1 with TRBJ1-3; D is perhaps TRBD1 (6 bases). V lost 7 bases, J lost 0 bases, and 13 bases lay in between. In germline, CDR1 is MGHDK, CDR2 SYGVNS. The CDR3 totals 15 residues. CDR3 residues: CASKEGGSSGNTIYF. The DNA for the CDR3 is TGTGCCAGCAAGGAGGGGGGTTCCTCTGGAAACACCATATATTTT. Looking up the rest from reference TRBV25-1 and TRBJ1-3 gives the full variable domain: EADIYQTPRYLVIGTGKKITLECSQTMGHDKMYWYQQDPGMELHLIHYSYGVNSTEKGDLSSESTVSRIRTEHFPLTLESARPSHTSQYLCASKEGGSSGNTIYFGEGSWLTVV.

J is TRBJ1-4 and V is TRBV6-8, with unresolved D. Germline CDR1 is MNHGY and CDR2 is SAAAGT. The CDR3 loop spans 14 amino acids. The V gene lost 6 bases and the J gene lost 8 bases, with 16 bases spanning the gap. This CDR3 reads CASSPAPDREKLFF. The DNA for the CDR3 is TGTGCCAGCAGCCCAGCCCCGGACCGGGAAAAACTGTTTTTT.